This T cell receptor beta chain was identified during a study of CD8 T cells in Susac syndrome. About 0.5 to 1 ug RNA was reverse transcribed with random hexamers. MiXCR, run by TCRdb on the immunoSEQ multiplex PCR reads, gives a single entry per CDR3 protein. The sample holds about 210,000 distinct CDR3 sequences; 85% to 95% are singletons and the top ten take less than 0.11%. The CDR3 is made up of 15 amino acids. Germline trimming cut 2 bases from V and 5 bases from J; bases unmatched to any gene: 7. CDR1 is KGHSH and CDR2 is LQKENI in the germline V gene. Negative isolation yielded CD8+ and CD4+ T cells; FACS enriched TEMRA cells. The study's findings and limits: That the number of individuals in its TCR sequencing and HLA analysis was relatively small was acknowledged by the study.

Points on this clonotype: The antigen is unknown.

The sample taken for sequencing was CD4+ T cells from PBMCs. The J gene is TRBJ2-7, the V gene TRBV18; the match to TRBD1 covers 9 bases. This sequence was found in a human donor in good health. CDR3: CASSPSGTGKNEQYV. CDR3 sequence (DNA): TGTGCCAGCTCACCATCCGGGACAGGGAAGAACGAGCAGTACGTC.